This T cell receptor beta chain was recovered during a study of cytomegalovirus exposure and HLA in healthy donors. General study results and limits: According to the study, around 180 TCR beta chains were cytomegalovirus-associated. High specificity and sensitivity for cytomegalovirus status were reported for the classifier.

About this clone: Its cognate antigen is unknown.

The donors were part of the validation cohort, which consisted of about 130 subjects and was separate from the first cohort of about 720 subjects. Clones were sequenced by immunoSEQ multiplex PCR, and TCRdb holds only the in-frame ones, with some missing. The sample has some 180,000 clones, 80% to 90% seen once. Specimen: PBMCs. This clonotype was sampled from a woman aged 30 to 39 in good health and CMV-seronegative.

The CDR3 reads CASSHGTGLSYGYTF. The CDR3 DNA reads as TGTGCCAGCAGTCACGGGACAGGGCTTTCCTATGGCTACACCTTC. The rearrangement links TRBV27 to TRBJ1-2, with 9 bases lining up with TRBD1. Germline trimming cut 5 bases from V and 4 bases from J; bases unmatched to any gene: 8. Germline CDR1 is MNHEY and CDR2 is SMNVEV (reference sequence). The CDR3 runs 15 residues.